The 27 T cell receptor beta chains below come from one sample, sequenced in a study of cytomegalovirus exposure and HLA in healthy donors (dated by TCRdb to 2016 to 2017). The library was built by means of the immunoSEQ multiplex PCR assay. For the multiplex PCR, a mixture combining 60 forward primers for TCR Vbeta segments and 13 reverse primers for TCR Jbeta segments was used. TCRdb stores this immuneACCESS table with in-frame sequences only. Part of the clones is absent; in the studies checked, under half of the shortfall reflects unresolved V genes, and no reason is known for the rest. The sample table records 110,000 to 150,000 clones; roughly 9.7% of these occur just once. The ten biggest clones cover 1.8% of the sample. The sequenced material came from PBMCs. The source of these receptors is a man aged 50 or older in good health and CMV-seronegative.

Only a few counts were recorded for this clone. CDR3 region: CASSRKRGPQETQYF. In nucleotides, the CDR3 is TGTGCCAGTAGTCGCAAGCGGGGTCCCCAAGAGACCCAGTACTTC. This chain uses TRBV19 with TRBJ2-5, with TRBD2 identical over 7 bases. The CDR3 runs 15 residues. CDR1 and CDR2 from the germline V gene are LNHDA and SQIVND (reference sequence). V lost 5 bases and J lost 1; bases outside the gene matches: 7. Full variable domain (outside the CDR3, taken from reference TRBV19 and TRBJ2-5): DGGITQSPKYLFRKEGQNVTLSCEQNLNHDAMYWYRQDPGQGLRLIYYSQIVNDFQKGDIAEGYSVSREKKESFPLTVTSAQKNPTAFYLCASSRKRGPQETQYFGPGTRLLVL.

The rearrangement uses TRBV19 and TRBJ2-1; 7 bases are shared with TRBD1. The V and J ends lost 6 bases and 4 bases, in that order; junction bases with no gene match: 9. The germline V gene encodes CDR1 LNHDA and CDR2 SQIVND (reference sequence). This CDR3 spans 15 amino acids. CDR3 amino acids: CASRKRTGSYNEQFF. For the CDR3, the DNA is TGTGCCAGTAGAAAGAGGACAGGCTCATACAATGAGCAGTTCTTC.

This clone was seen more than once but under ten times. V gene TRBV4-2 combines with J gene TRBJ1-5, with D possibly TRBD1 on 6 matching bases. Germline V gene data show CDR1 as LGHNA and CDR2 as YNFKEQ. The CDR3 contains 17 residues. Trimming took off 0 bases at V and 4 bases at J, with 16 bases between the two ends. The CDR3 DNA follows: TGTGCCAGCAGCCAAGAGCCTACCGGGACACTTAATCAGCCCCAGCATTTT. Translation: CASSQEPTGTLNQPQHF.

This clone was seen more than once but under ten times. The chain uses TRBV19 and TRBJ2-5; D is possibly TRBD1 (5 bases). The CDR3 consists of 12 residues. Germline V gives CDR1 LNHDA, CDR2 SQIVND (reference sequence). Trimming took off 4 bases at V and 4 bases at J, with 7 bases between the two ends. In DNA, the CDR3 is TGTGCCAGTAGTAAGGGGTCAGAGACCCAGTACTTC. It yields the protein CASSKGSETQYF.

The chain is built from TRBV18 and TRBJ1-5; D is ambiguous. There are 15 residues in the CDR3. The V and J ends lost 0 bases and 2 bases respectively, with 8 bases between them. Germline assignment: CDR1 KGHSH and CDR2 LQKENI. The CDR3 here is CASSPPEGGNQPQHF. CDR3 coding DNA: TGTGCCAGCTCACCACCGGAGGGAGGCAATCAGCCCCAGCATTTT.

This clone was counted between two and nine times. The V and J genes are TRBV27 and TRBJ1-1, with 7 bases that match TRBD1. V was pared by 6 bases and J by 3 bases, with 10 bases of the junction left unmatched. Looked up from germline, CDR1 is MNHEY and CDR2 is SMNVEV (reference sequence). The CDR3 spans 15 residues. The CDR3 is CASSRNRGGYTEAFF. As DNA, the CDR3 is TGTGCCAGCAGCCGGAACAGGGGTGGGTACACTGAAGCTTTCTTT.

The gene calls are TRBV15 and TRBJ2-5; perhaps TRBD2 as D (6 bases). Trimming stripped 3 bases from V and 4 bases from J, with 15 bases between. The germline gives CDR1 LNHNV, CDR2 YYDKDF (reference sequence). This CDR3 region has 15 residues. CDR3 in amino acids: CATSRQLGGRETQYF. Written as DNA, the CDR3 is TGTGCCACCAGCAGGCAACTTGGAGGGCGAGAGACCCAGTACTTC.

This clone was observed a handful of times. The chain uses TRBV29-1 and TRBJ2-2; 7 bases align to TRBD1. Germline V gene data show CDR1 as SQVTM and CDR2 as ANQGSEA. The V segment lost 5 bases and the J segment 3 bases; nucleotides outside the gene matches: 6. This CDR3 is built from 14 residues. CDR3 sequence reads: CSVCETGYTGELFF. CDR3 DNA sequence: TGCAGCGTTTGTGAGACAGGGTACACCGGGGAGCTGTTTTTT.

The chain links TRBV10-1 to TRBJ1-1; TRBD1 matches at 7 bases. V gave up 5 bases and J gave up 6 bases; unmatched junction bases: 9. The CDR3 consists of 14 residues. The germline V gene encodes CDR1 WNHNN and CDR2 SYGVQD (reference sequence). The CDR3 here is CASSKIQGGAEAFF. The CDR3 nucleotides are TGCGCCAGCAGTAAAATTCAGGGGGGAGCTGAAGCTTTCTTT.

This clone was counted only a few times. The chain employs TRBV5-1 and TRBJ1-3, with D maybe TRBD1 (6 bases). The CDR3 is 17 residues long. The V gene lost 0 bases and the J gene lost 0 bases, with 13 bases spanning the gap. Germline V gene data show CDR1 as SGHRS and CDR2 as YFSETQ. The CDR3 region has the DNA TGCGCCAGCAGCTTGGAAGGGACACCAAGCTCTGGAAACACCATATATTTT. Protein product: CASSLEGTPSSGNTIYF.

The chain links TRBV28 to TRBJ1-2, with D possibly matching TRBD1 (6 bases). CDR1 is MDHEN and CDR2 is SYDVKM in the germline V gene. With 1 base removed from V and 8 bases from J, the gap between germline ends came to 14 bases. This CDR3 comprises 14 residues. Written as DNA, the CDR3 is TGTGCCAGCAGTTTATCGGGGGGGCCCGGAGGCTACACCTTC. This translates into CASSLSGGPGGYTF.

The count of this clone is one. The chain is built from TRBV7-3 and TRBJ2-1, with 7 bases fitting TRBD2. The V gene's germline CDR1 is SGHTA and CDR2 FQGTGA. The CDR3 extends over 15 amino acids. V gave up 2 bases and J gave up 8 bases; unmatched junction bases: 9. CDR3 region: CASSLGGGPSDEQFF. The CDR3 DNA reads as TGTGCCAGCAGCTTAGGGGGGGGACCCTCGGATGAGCAGTTCTTC. Based on the CDR3 plus reference TRBV7-3 and TRBJ2-1, the full variable domain is GAGVSQTPSNKVTEKGKYVELRCDPISGHTALYWYRQSLGQGPEFLIYFQGTGAADDSGLPNDRFFAVRPEGSVSTLKIQRTERGDSAVYLCASSLGGGPSDEQFFGPGTRLTVL.

CDR3 protein: CASSLAGGQGLGEQYF. CDR3 nucleotide sequence: TGTGCCAGCAGCTTGGCCGGAGGACAGGGGCTTGGCGAGCAGTACTTC. The chain carries TRBV5-5 and TRBJ2-7; 9 nucleotides match TRBD1. V shed 0 bases and J 6 bases; nucleotides not matched to a gene: 10. CDR1 is SGHKS, CDR2 YYEKEE, per germline (reference sequence). This CDR3 contains 16 residues.

This clone was found a few times. The CDR3 here is CASSDSGTKVVYGYTF. CDR3 in DNA: TGTGCCAGCAGTGATTCCGGGACAAAAGTGGTTTATGGCTACACCTTC. The chain has TRBV2 and TRBJ1-2, with D possibly TRBD1 on 6 matching bases. Trimming left V 3 bases short and J 5 bases short, with 19 bases between. This CDR3 spans 16 amino acids. Germline V gene data show CDR1 as SNHLY and CDR2 as FYNNEI.

This clone was seen a few times. J is TRBJ1-3 and V is TRBV5-6, with D hard to call. Germline CDR1 reads SGHDT; CDR2 reads YYEEEE. The CDR3 runs 15 residues. V was cut by 4 bases and J by 1 base, with 12 bases left in between. The CDR3 DNA reads TGTGCCAGCAGCCATTGGGCGGGATCTGGAAACACCATATATTTT. Translating gives CASSHWAGSGNTIYF.

This rearrangement joins TRBV7-9 to TRBJ1-6, with TRBD1 matching over 7 bases. V dropped 6 bases and J dropped 8; count of bases not matched to a gene: 4. This CDR3 region has 13 residues. Looked up from germline, CDR1 is SEHNR and CDR2 is FQNEAQ (reference sequence). The CDR3 sequence: CASRTTGDSPLHF. For the CDR3, the DNA is TGTGCCAGCAGGACAACAGGGGATTCACCCCTCCACTTT.

In its sample, this clone was seen a few times. The chain carries TRBV6-1 and TRBJ2-3; 9 bases agree with TRBD2. V lost 8 bases, J lost 5 bases, and 2 bases stayed unmatched. Looked up from germline, CDR1 is MNHNS and CDR2 is SASEGT. The CDR3 consists of 12 residues. In DNA, the CDR3 is TGTGCCAGCGGGACTAGCCAAGATACGCAGTATTTT. It codes for CASGTSQDTQYF.

A few counts support this clone. The V gene is TRBV30, the J gene TRBJ1-1; D may be TRBD1 (5 bases). The CDR3 is made up of 14 amino acids. V shed 3 bases and J shed 4 bases, with 15 bases lying between them. Germline V lookup: CDR1 GTSNPN, CDR2 SVGIG (reference sequence). In DNA, the CDR3 is TGTGCCTGGAGCCGTTCCGGGGGTGGCACTGAAGCTTTCTTT. This translates into CAWSRSGGGTEAFF.

The V and J genes are TRBV6-6 and TRBJ2-2, with D unclear. This CDR3 spans 12 amino acids. V shed 2 bases and J shed 7 bases, with 5 bases lying between them. The germline CDR1 and CDR2 sequences are MNHNY and SVGAGI (reference sequence). The CDR3 is CASSYRGGELFF. CDR3 in DNA: TGTGCCAGCAGTTACCGCGGCGGGGAGCTGTTTTTT.

This clone was detected only a few times. This chain uses TRBV10-3 with TRBJ2-3; a possible D gene is TRBD2 (6 bases). CDR3 length: 16 residues. The germline V gene encodes CDR1 ENHRY and CDR2 SYGVKD. V lost 10 bases and J lost 3, with 23 bases in between. CDR3 sequence: CATGGRNGSRTDTQYF. The CDR3 DNA follows: TGTGCCACCGGCGGTCGAAACGGGAGCAGAACAGATACGCAGTATTTT.

This chain connects TRBV5-1 to TRBJ1-4; D is unclear. CDR3 size: 14 residues. Germline V CDR1 and CDR2: SGHRS, YFSETQ. V lost 0 bases and J 0 bases, leaving 3 bases between the germline ends. CDR3 sequence reads: CASSLGPTNEKLFF. The DNA for the CDR3 is TGCGCCAGCAGCTTGGGGCCAACTAATGAAAAACTGTTTTTT.

The genes are TRBV7-3 and TRBJ1-5, with 7 positions matching TRBD1. This CDR3 region has 16 residues. CDR1 is SGHTA and CDR2 is FQGTGA in the germline V gene. J gave up 0 bases and V 7 bases, and 9 bases lay outside the gene matches. The CDR3 DNA follows: TGTGCCAGCACGTCCCGACAGGGAGATAGCAATCAGCCCCAGCATTTT. Its translation: CASTSRQGDSNQPQHF.

The chain uses TRBV5-4 and TRBJ1-4, with 8 bases that match TRBD1. Germline V gives CDR1 SGHNT, CDR2 YYREEE (reference sequence). The CDR3 runs 15 residues. V lost 4 bases to trimming and J lost 1 base; unmatched junction nucleotides: 3. CDR3 protein: CASSQDRGTNEKLFF. The DNA of the CDR3 is TGTGCCAGCAGCCAAGACAGGGGAACTAATGAAAAACTGTTTTTT. Supplemented by reference TRBV5-4 and TRBJ1-4, the full variable domain reads ETGVTQSPTHLIKTRGQQVTLRCSSQSGHNTVSWYQQALGQGPQFIFQYYREEENGRGNFPPRFSGLQFPNYSSELNVNALELDDSALYLCASSQDRGTNEKLFFGSGTQLSVL.

This chain links TRBV7-6 with TRBJ2-5; 14 bases align to TRBD2. Trimming at V came to 6 bases and at J to 5 bases, leaving 5 bases not matched to a gene. Germline CDR1 and CDR2: SGHVS and FNYEAQ. This CDR3 contains 15 residues. The CDR3 is CASRGTSGGSETQYF. The CDR3 DNA sequence: TGTGCCAGCAGAGGGACTAGCGGGGGTTCGGAGACCCAGTACTTC. Based on the CDR3 plus reference TRBV7-6 and TRBJ2-5, the full variable domain is GAGVSQSPRYKVTKRGQDVALRCDPISGHVSLYWYRQALGQGPEFLTYFNYEAQQDKSGLPNDRFSAERPEGSISTLTIQRTEQRDSAMYRCASRGTSGGSETQYFGPGTRLLVL.

The CDR3, as DNA: TGTGCCAGCAGCTTAGGGACAGGGATGAACACTGAAGCTTTCTTT. Amino acids: CASSLGTGMNTEAFF. The chain links TRBV7-2 to TRBJ1-1; 8 nucleotides line up with TRBD1. From germline, CDR1 is SGHTA and CDR2 FQGNSA. The CDR3 loop spans 15 amino acids. V trimming: 1 base; J trimming: 0 bases; junction bases outside the gene matches: 1.

The chain is built from TRBV6-1 and TRBJ1-5, with D possibly TRBD1 on 5 matching bases. The germline CDR1 and CDR2 sequences are MNHNS and SASEGT. The V gene lost 7 bases and the J gene lost 4 bases, with 8 bases spanning the gap. The CDR3 has 12 residues. In DNA form, the CDR3 reads TGTGCCAGCAAGGAGGGGAATCAGCCCCAGCATTTT. It specifies CASKEGNQPQHF.

The chain combines TRBV18 with TRBJ1-5; 9 positions match TRBD1. CDR1 and CDR2 from the germline V gene are KGHSH and LQKENI. V was pared by 5 bases and J by 5 bases, with 7 bases of the junction left unmatched. The CDR3 sequence is 15 residues long. The CDR3 nucleotides read TGTGCCAGCTCAGATACAGGGGGCGAGTATCAGCCCCAGCATTTT. It yields the protein CASSDTGGEYQPQHF.